Each of the 12 T cell receptor beta chains below was sequenced from the same sample in a study of T cell responses to AZD1222 COVID-19 vaccine. Assay used: immunoSEQ multiplex PCR; TCRdb lists only in-frame clones, some missing. The sample has tens of thousands of clones; roughly nine tenths are singletons. The source was peripheral blood, collected on day 0 of AZD1222 vaccination. These receptor sequences come from an adult in good health.

The chain has TRBV2 and TRBJ1-1; TRBD1 matches at 9 bases. The V gene end was trimmed by 7 bases and the J gene end by 5 bases; junction bases not matched to a gene: 8. The CDR3 contains 14 residues. Germline CDR1 is SNHLY and CDR2 is FYNNEI. The CDR3 nucleotides read TGTGCCAGCATCCCCGGGACAGGGCGGACTGAAGCTTTCTTT. Its translation: CASIPGTGRTEAFF. The variable domain in full, with the rest retrieved from reference TRBV2 and TRBJ1-1, is EPEVTQTPSHQVTQMGQEVILRCVPISNHLYFYWYRQILGQKVEFLVSFYNNEISEKSEIFDDQFSVERPDGSNFTLKIRSTKLEDSAMYFCASIPGTGRTEAFFGQGTRLTVV.

This sequence joins TRBV5-4 and TRBJ2-6; 10 nucleotides match TRBD1. V dropped 9 bases and J dropped 0; count of bases not matched to a gene: 6. Germline CDR1 and CDR2: SGHNT and YYREEE (reference sequence). The CDR3 has 16 residues. The CDR3 nucleotides read TGTGCCATCACCGGACAGGGGGACTCTGGGGCCAACGTCCTGACTTTC. This codes for CAITGQGDSGANVLTF.

This chain links TRBV28 with TRBJ1-6; the match to TRBD1 covers 9 bases. Looked up from germline, CDR1 is MDHEN and CDR2 is SYDVKM. This CDR3 is 17 amino acids long. J gave up 5 bases and V 5 bases, and 10 bases lay outside the gene matches. The CDR3 protein is CASSPPGTGIHNSPLHF. In DNA, the CDR3 is TGTGCCAGCAGTCCTCCCGGGACAGGGATCCATAATTCACCCCTCCACTTT.

The chain has TRBV5-1 and TRBJ2-5, with TRBD2 matching over 7 bases. With 2 bases clipped from V and 3 bases from J, the junction kept 4 bases outside the gene matches. The CDR3 spans 14 residues. Germline assignment: CDR1 SGHRS and CDR2 YFSETQ. The CDR3, as DNA: TGCGCCAGCAGCTTCGGACTAGATAAAGAGACCCAGTACTTC. Its protein product is CASSFGLDKETQYF.

This rearrangement joins TRBV12-5 to TRBJ2-7, with 7 bases identical to TRBD2. Germline values: CDR1 LGHNT, CDR2 FRNRAP. This CDR3 contains 16 residues. Germline trimming cut 3 bases from V and 6 bases from J; bases unmatched to any gene: 14. The DNA of the CDR3 is TGTGCTAGTGGTTTCCAAATTGGACGGGGCGGGGGCGAGCAGTACTTC. This encodes CASGFQIGRGGGEQYF.

This clone has at least ten counts. The V call is TRBV7-3, the J call TRBJ2-1; perhaps D is TRBD1 or TRBD2 (5 bases each). The CDR3 has 13 residues. The germline CDR1 and CDR2 sequences are SGHTA and FQGTGA. V lost 2 bases to trimming and J lost 7 bases, with 9 bases between them. The CDR3 nucleotides read TGTGCCAGCAGCTTACGGGGCCCGAATGAGCAGTTCTTC. It encodes CASSLRGPNEQFF.

The genes are TRBV2 and TRBJ2-7; 13 positions match TRBD2. Germline assignment: CDR1 SNHLY and CDR2 FYNNEI. V dropped 6 bases and J dropped 6; count of bases not matched to a gene: 5. The CDR3 sequence is 14 residues long. CDR3 nucleotide sequence: TGTGCCAGCAGGGTACTAGCGGGAGGGCCCGAGCAGTACTTC. This translates into CASRVLAGGPEQYF.

The V and J genes are TRBV25-1 and TRBJ1-1; 8 bases fit TRBD1. Germline CDR1 is MGHDK and CDR2 is SYGVNS. The CDR3 has 15 amino acids. Trimming took 6 bases from V and 10 from J; bases not matched to a gene: 16. CDR3 in DNA: TGTGCCAGCAGACCAGACAGGGGTTCCACCGATGTAGCTTTCTTT. This encodes CASRPDRGSTDVAFF.

The rearrangement uses TRBV4-3 and TRBJ1-6; possibly TRBD1 for D (6 bases). This CDR3 has 15 residues. Deletions cut 4 bases from V and 4 bases from J, with 11 bases between. Per germline, CDR1 LGHNA and CDR2 YSLEER. CDR3 in amino acids: CASSLQTGYNSPLHF. CDR3 nucleotides: TGCGCCAGCAGCCTTCAGACAGGTTATAATTCACCCCTCCACTTT.

V usage is TRBV6-1 and J usage is TRBJ2-5; 10 bases are shared with TRBD2. CDR3 length equals 16 residues. CDR1 is MNHNS, CDR2 SASEGT, per germline. With V trimmed by 2 bases and J by 4 bases, 7 bases remained unmatched. The CDR3 protein is CASSESGGAIGETQYF. Here the CDR3 DNA reads TGTGCCAGCAGTGAAAGCGGGGGGGCCATAGGAGAGACCCAGTACTTC.

This chain uses TRBV6-6 with TRBJ1-2; tentative D call: TRBD1 (5 bases). Germline V gene sequence: CDR1 MNHNY, CDR2 SVGAGI (reference sequence). The CDR3 covers 13 residues. Trimming cost V 2 bases and J 8 bases, with 12 bases left between them. In DNA form, the CDR3 reads TGTGCCAGCAGTTACATCGGGGGGGGAGGCTACACCTTC. Its translation: CASSYIGGGGYTF.

This chain links TRBV11-3 with TRBJ2-3, with 7 bases fitting TRBD2. In germline, CDR1 is SGHNT, CDR2 YENEEA. This CDR3 is 13 amino acids long. The J segment lost 14 bases and the V segment lost 3 bases, leaving 11 bases of the junction unmatched. In nucleotides, the CDR3 is TGTGCCAGCAGCTTCATGGAAGGACTAGTTCGGTATTTT. Its protein product is CASSFMEGLVRYF.